This T cell receptor beta chain was sequenced in a study of CD8 T cells in ankylosing spondylitis. TCRdb re-called the 5' RACE reads with MiXCR, one entry per CDR3 protein. Of about 220,000 distinct CDR3 sequences in the sample, roughly 10% were seen once. Study-level findings and limits: With a CD8+ phenotype, disease-linked clones were relatively rare in peripheral blood.

Germline loops: CDR1 KGHSH, CDR2 LQKENI. The V segment lost 3 bases and the J segment 3 bases; nucleotides outside the gene matches: 6. The CDR3 runs 16 residues. As regards this clonotype: Its antigen is unknown.

Sequenced material: blood, either unsorted or a sorted T cell fraction (not recorded which). The source of this sequence is a male donor with ankylosing spondylitis or in good health (not recorded which). The rearrangement joins TRBV18 to TRBJ1-1; 11 nucleotides agree with TRBD1. CDR3 residues: CASSPDRGLGDTEAFF. DNA of the CDR3: TGTGCCAGCTCACCGGACAGGGGGCTGGGTGACACTGAAGCTTTCTTT.